This TCR beta chain comes out of a study of blood T cell repertoires in COVID-19. Study overall: Donors in the United States, Italy and Spain gave samples during acute or convalescent COVID-19.

This clone was recorded a few times. This CDR3 spans 15 amino acids. Looked up from germline, CDR1 is MGHDK and CDR2 is SYGVNS. Trimming removed 2 bases from V and 4 bases from J, with 11 bases in between. How the authors handled the data: Quantification of nucleated cells was approximated via reference gene primer amplification. Method: immunoSEQ multiplex PCR; TCRdb's copy keeps in-frame clones and lacks some. V, J and clone size derive from that table, while D and trimming were established from the DNA sequence. The data hold 300,000 to 400,000 clones, with roughly 86% observed a single time. This receptor was identified in a human donor in a cohort sampled during active COVID-19. Sequenced input: peripheral blood. This chain joins TRBV25-1 and TRBJ1-4; a possible D gene is TRBD1 (6 bases). The CDR3 DNA follows: TGTGCCAGCAGTGAACCAGGGGAGATTAATGAAAAACTGTTTTTT. The encoded protein is CASSEPGEINEKLFF.